These 8 T cell receptor beta chains were all obtained from the same sample, sequenced in a study of regulatory T cells in long-lasting Graves disease. Time point here: persistent/refractory GD, antithyroid drugs over 5 years with positive TRAb. PBMCs were the source of the RNA used for TCR sequencing. Assembly of TCR beta libraries relied on iRepertoire HTBI primers together with Arm-PCR of CDR3 regions. TCRdb reanalysed the multiplex PCR reads using MiXCR and keeps one entry per CDR3 protein. The repertoire includes hundreds of thousands of distinct CDR3 sequences, about 32% of them detected once, and around 42% sits in the top ten. The source material was peripheral blood mononuclear cells (PBMCs), sampled when the disease was refractory, from a patient treated with antithyroid drugs. All receptors come from a female donor with Graves disease.

The chain uses TRBV15 and TRBJ2-1; D is undetermined. CDR1 LNHNV and CDR2 YYDKDF come from the germline V gene (reference sequence). There are 12 residues in the CDR3. Between the trimmed V and J ends, which lost 8 bases and 11 bases, there was a span of 16 bases. The chain's CDR3 is CATANPLMKQFF. DNA of the CDR3: TGTGCCACCGCAAATCCGCTGATGAAGCAGTTCTTC. The full variable domain, rest sourced from reference TRBV15 and TRBJ2-1, is DAMVIQNPRYQVTQFGKPVTLSCSQTLNHNVMYWYQQKSSQAPKLLFHYYDKDFNNEADTPDNFQSRRPNTSFCFLDIRSPGLGDTAMYLCATANPLMKQFFGPGTRLTVL.

The chain employs TRBV4-1 and TRBJ2-7; 7 positions match TRBD2. V lost 0 bases, J lost 3 bases, and 5 bases stayed unmatched. CDR1 MGHRA and CDR2 YSYEKL come from the germline V gene. The length of the CDR3 is 15 residues. CDR3 amino acids: CASSQEAGVVYEQYF. The DNA for the CDR3 is TGCGCCAGCAGCCAAGAGGCGGGAGTAGTCTACGAGCAGTACTTC.

This chain connects TRBV7-8 to TRBJ1-3, with 7 bases identical to TRBD1. Per the germline V gene, CDR1 is SGHVS and CDR2 is FQNEAQ. Losses at the gene ends were 5 bases for V and 0 bases for J; bases not matched to a gene: 7. The CDR3 contains 16 residues. The CDR3 is CASSLRQGRSGNTIYF. CDR3 nucleotide sequence: TGTGCCAGCAGCCTAAGACAGGGACGCTCTGGAAACACCATATATTTT.

The chain is built from TRBV6-9 and TRBJ1-5; TRBD1 matches 7 bases. V lost 4 bases to trimming and J lost 5 bases; unmatched junction nucleotides: 5. Germline V lookup: CDR1 MNHGY, CDR2 SVAAGI. The CDR3 has 14 residues. CDR3: CASSFLGGDQPQHF. CDR3 DNA sequence: TGTGCCAGCAGTTTCCTAGGGGGCGATCAGCCCCAGCATTTT.

This rearrangement joins TRBV19 to TRBJ1-1; D is ambiguous. The V and J ends lost 5 bases and 3 bases respectively, with 16 bases between them. Germline-derived CDR1 and CDR2 are LNHDA and SQIVND (reference sequence). CDR3 length: 15 amino acids. The CDR3 region is CASSPFPARDTEAFF. The CDR3 nucleotides are TGTGCCAGTAGTCCTTTCCCGGCAAGGGACACTGAAGCTTTCTTT.

There are a few counts of this clonotype. The chain is built from TRBV27 and TRBJ1-5; D gene uncertain. CDR1 MNHEY and CDR2 SMNVEV come from the germline V gene (reference sequence). The length of the CDR3 is 14 residues. Trimming took off 4 bases at V and 0 bases at J, with 7 bases between the two ends. The CDR3 DNA is TGTGCCAGCAGTTGGGGAGTTAGCAATCAGCCCCAGCATTTT. This sequence encodes CASSWGVSNQPQHF.

This clonotype was detected only a few times. V and J are TRBV11-2 and TRBJ1-5, with D uncertain. There are 15 residues in the CDR3. Trimming took off 0 bases at V and 6 bases at J, with 12 bases between the two ends. Germline values: CDR1 SGHAT, CDR2 FQNNGV. CDR3 sequence: CASSLDPGGGQPQHF. Written as DNA, the CDR3 is TGTGCCAGCAGCTTAGATCCGGGAGGTGGTCAGCCCCAGCATTTT.

This clonotype was counted once. With a much larger clone just one base away, this may be a read error. The chain is built from TRBV2 and TRBJ1-2, with D unclear. The CDR3 is made up of 14 amino acids. CDR1 SNHLY and CDR2 FYNNEI come from the germline V gene. CDR3 bases: TGTGCCAGCAGTGAAAGAACCGGTGCCTATGGCTGCACCTTC. It is translated as CASSERTGAYGCTF.